What follows are 15 T cell receptor beta chains derived from one specimen sequenced in a study of T cell clones after liver transplantation. TCRdb's table, derived via immunoSEQ multiplex PCR, lists solely in-frame clones and lacks some. The table lists 93,000 or so clones, about 86% of them singletons. Sequenced material: CD4+ T cells from blood, taken approximately 45 months after liver transplant. The receptors stem from a human patient who received a liver transplant. Some T cells may possibly be graft donor cells.

The V call is TRBV9, the J call TRBJ2-2; TRBD2 agrees at 11 bases. The CDR3 has 17 residues. Germline assignment: CDR1 SGDLS and CDR2 YYNGEE. Trimming at V came to 0 bases and at J to 5 bases, leaving 6 bases not matched to a gene. In DNA form, the CDR3 reads TGTGCCAGCAGCGTAGAATCACTAGCGGGAGTTACCGGGGAGCTGTTTTTT. Translated: CASSVESLAGVTGELFF.

The chain has TRBV29-1 and TRBJ1-4, with D unresolved. From germline, CDR1 is SQVTM and CDR2 ANQGSEA. This CDR3 comprises 13 residues. The V end was cut by 4 bases, the J end by 7 bases, with 13 bases between. Written as DNA, the CDR3 is TGCAGCGTTGGGAGGGTGAGTGGTGAAAAACTGTTTTTT. It encodes CSVGRVSGEKLFF.

This chain uses TRBV19 with TRBJ2-2, with TRBD1 as a possible D gene (6 bases). Trimming removed 3 bases from V and 0 bases from J, with 8 bases in between. Looked up from germline, CDR1 is LNHDA and CDR2 is SQIVND (reference sequence). The CDR3 runs 15 residues. CDR3 bases: TGTGCCAGTAGTATTCGACAGGCGAACACCGGGGAGCTGTTTTTT. Its protein is CASSIRQANTGELFF. Using reference TRBV19 and TRBJ2-2 for the parts outside the CDR3, the full variable domain is DGGITQSPKYLFRKEGQNVTLSCEQNLNHDAMYWYRQDPGQGLRLIYYSQIVNDFQKGDIAEGYSVSREKKESFPLTVTSAQKNPTAFYLCASSIRQANTGELFFGEGSRLTVL.

This chain uses TRBV28 with TRBJ2-1; no firm D call. The CDR3 is 15 residues long. CDR1 and CDR2 from the germline V gene are MDHEN and SYDVKM. The V gene lost 3 bases and the J gene lost 8 bases, with 17 bases spanning the gap. The CDR3: CASSFMRLLVYEQFF. CDR3 DNA sequence: TGTGCCAGCAGTTTTATGCGTCTTTTGGTGTATGAGCAGTTCTTC.

The chain carries TRBV6-5 and TRBJ1-2; D is unresolved. Trimming took off 2 bases at V and 4 bases at J, with 11 bases between the two ends. In germline, CDR1 is MNHEY, CDR2 SVGAGI. CDR3 size: 14 residues. In DNA, the CDR3 is TGTGCCAGCAGTTACAAGGCAGGCTTCTATGGCTACACCTTC. It yields the protein CASSYKAGFYGYTF.

The V and J genes are TRBV6-5 and TRBJ1-2; a possible D gene is TRBD1 (5 bases). Trimming removed 6 bases at V and 4 bases at J, with 18 bases between. The CDR3 totals 15 residues. Germline CDR1 is MNHEY and CDR2 is SVGAGI. CDR3 sequence: CASRDVGGVGYGYTF. The CDR3 DNA is TGTGCCAGCAGGGACGTCGGGGGGGTTGGCTATGGCTACACCTTC.

V and J are TRBV7-2 and TRBJ1-2, with D possibly TRBD1 on 6 matching bases. The CDR3 spans 15 residues. Germline assignment: CDR1 SGHTA and CDR2 FQGNSA. V shed 4 bases and J shed 8 bases, with 20 bases lying between them. CDR3: CASSSGPAGARGYTF. The CDR3 DNA reads TGTGCCAGCAGCTCCGGGCCCGCGGGGGCGAGGGGCTACACCTTC.

This clone was recorded only once. The chain carries TRBV10-1 and TRBJ2-7; the D gene is possibly TRBD2 (5 bases). CDR1 and CDR2 (germline): WNHNN, SYGVQD (reference sequence). The V end lost 6 bases, the J end lost 3 bases, and 18 bases lay between the germline ends. CDR3 size: 15 residues. The CDR3 loop reads CASSSRGNSNYEQYF. The CDR3 DNA reads TGCGCCAGCAGCAGTCGGGGAAATTCCAACTACGAGCAGTACTTC.

This chain joins TRBV5-1 and TRBJ2-3; D not resolved. Between the trimmed V and J ends, which lost 0 bases and 1 base, there was a span of 9 bases. The germline V gene encodes CDR1 SGHRS and CDR2 YFSETQ. CDR3 length: 15 amino acids. As DNA, the CDR3 is TGCGCCAGCAGCTTGGGAGTAGTCCGCACAGATACGCAGTATTTT. This gives the protein CASSLGVVRTDTQYF.

In this sample, this clone turned up a few times. The genes are TRBV13 and TRBJ1-5; a weak D match, TRBD1 (5 bases). The CDR3 consists of 14 residues. CDR1 is PRHDT and CDR2 is FYEKMQ in the germline V gene (reference sequence). The V gene lost 0 bases and the J gene lost 6 bases, with 9 bases spanning the gap. CDR3 in DNA: TGTGCCAGCAGCTTAGGGACAGTTGGTCAGCCCCAGCATTTT. Encoded protein: CASSLGTVGQPQHF.

The rearrangement uses TRBV27 and TRBJ2-1; TRBD1 is a possible D gene (6 bases). The CDR3 is 14 amino acids. Germline V gene data show CDR1 as MNHEY and CDR2 as SMNVEV (reference sequence). The V gene lost 5 bases and the J gene lost 7 bases, with 15 bases spanning the gap. CDR3 amino acids: CASSRAGAVNEQFF. The CDR3 DNA reads TGTGCCAGCAGTCGGGCAGGGGCAGTGAATGAGCAGTTCTTC.

This clone appeared once. V is TRBV19 and J is TRBJ2-3; 7 nucleotides match TRBD2. The CDR3 is made up of 18 amino acids. Trimming cost V 0 bases and J 0 bases; bases outside gene matches: 9. Germline CDR1 and CDR2: LNHDA and SQIVND (reference sequence). The CDR3 DNA follows: TGTGCCAGTAGTATAGATCTATGGGCTAGCGGTAGCACAGATACGCAGTATTTT. Translating gives CASSIDLWASGSTDTQYF.

For the CDR3, the DNA is TGTGCCAGCATCCGGGGAAACACCATATATTTT. Residues: CASIRGNTIYF. This chain uses TRBV6-1 with TRBJ1-3; the D is unclear. The CDR3 sequence is 11 residues long. V lost 7 bases to trimming and J lost 4 bases, with 5 bases between them. In germline, CDR1 is MNHNS, CDR2 SASEGT.

The J gene is TRBJ2-7, the V gene TRBV19, with TRBD1 as a possible D gene (6 bases). The CDR3 contains 13 residues. V lost 7 bases to trimming and J lost 5 bases, with 15 bases between them. CDR1 is LNHDA, CDR2 SQIVND, per germline (reference sequence). CDR3 residues: CASKPGTRDEQYF. CDR3 nucleotide sequence: TGTGCCAGTAAGCCCGGGACACGCGACGAGCAGTACTTC.

The chain employs TRBV6-1 and TRBJ2-1, with 8 bases lining up with TRBD1. From germline, CDR1 is MNHNS and CDR2 SASEGT. This CDR3 contains 16 residues. Trimming removed 4 bases from V and 2 bases from J; junction bases left unmatched: 7. CDR3 sequence: CASSGRTGNPYNEQFF. The CDR3 DNA sequence: TGTGCCAGCAGTGGGAGGACAGGGAACCCCTACAATGAGCAGTTCTTC.